Listed here is a single T cell receptor beta chain. Additional DNA sequences in this sample encode the identical CDR3. The sample originates from a study of shared clonotypes between healthy human individuals. TCRdb's table, derived via immunoSEQ multiplex PCR, lists solely in-frame clones and lacks some. This sample yields about 2.3 million clones, of which 85% to 95% are seen a single time; about 0.39% belongs to the top ten. The CDR3 totals 15 residues. Germline V CDR1 and CDR2: KGHSH, LQKENI. The V gene end was trimmed by 4 bases and the J gene end by 0 bases; junction bases not matched to a gene: 5.

The TCR sequence derives from a man younger than 30 in good health. Some clones in this sample may be carry-over from other donors' samples. V gene TRBV18 combines with J gene TRBJ1-1, with 7 bases aligning to TRBD1. Material for sequencing was naive CD4+ T cells from PBMCs. Subset of the sample: CD45RA+ positively selected. The CDR3 loop reads CASSLGQRMNTEAFF. DNA of the CDR3: TGTGCCAGCTCACTGGGACAGCGTATGAACACTGAAGCTTTCTTT.